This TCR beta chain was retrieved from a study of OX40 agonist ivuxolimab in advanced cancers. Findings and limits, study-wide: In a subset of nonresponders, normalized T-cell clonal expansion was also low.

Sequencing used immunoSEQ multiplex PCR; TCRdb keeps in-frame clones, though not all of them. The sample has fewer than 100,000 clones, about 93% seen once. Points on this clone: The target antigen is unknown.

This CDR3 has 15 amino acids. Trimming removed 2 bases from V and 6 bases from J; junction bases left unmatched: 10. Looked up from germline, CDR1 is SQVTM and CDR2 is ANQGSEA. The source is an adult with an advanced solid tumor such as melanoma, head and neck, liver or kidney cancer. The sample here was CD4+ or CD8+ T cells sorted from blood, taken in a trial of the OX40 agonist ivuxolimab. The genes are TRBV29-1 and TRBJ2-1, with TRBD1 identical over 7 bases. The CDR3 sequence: CSVEYDREEGNEQFF. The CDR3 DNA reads TGCAGCGTTGAATATGACAGGGAAGAAGGCAATGAGCAGTTCTTC.